The clone carrying this T cell receptor beta chain was seen more than once but under ten times. As handled by the study authors: From reference gene primer amplification, estimates of nucleated cell counts were derived. Sequenced by immunoSEQ multiplex PCR; TCRdb stores in-frame clones only, minus some. The V and J calls and clone size are taken from that table; D and trimming were inferred from the DNA. The repertoire has under 250,000 clones, roughly 90% of them found once; the top ten carry 4% to 5.5%. V lost 2 bases, J lost 3 bases, and 5 bases stayed unmatched. This CDR3 has 16 residues. Per the germline V gene, CDR1 is SGHVS and CDR2 is FNYEAQ. These data originate in a study of blood T cell repertoires in COVID-19. On the study more broadly: Whether acute or convalescent, the COVID-19 samples came from the United States, Italy and Spain. PBMCs, B-cell-depleted T cells, or T cells provided the cDNA or gDNA that made up the material.

The V gene is TRBV7-6, the J gene TRBJ1-1; 11 positions match TRBD1. The sequencing sample was made of peripheral blood. The origin of this receptor is a woman aged 40 to 49 with acute or convalescent COVID-19. CDR3 coding DNA: TGTGCCAGCAGCTTACAGGACAGGGGGCTTGACACTGAAGCTTTCTTT. Translated: CASSLQDRGLDTEAFF. Based on the CDR3 plus reference TRBV7-6 and TRBJ1-1, the full variable domain is GAGVSQSPRYKVTKRGQDVALRCDPISGHVSLYWYRQALGQGPEFLTYFNYEAQQDKSGLPNDRFSAERPEGSISTLTIQRTEQRDSAMYRCASSLQDRGLDTEAFFGQGTRLTVV.